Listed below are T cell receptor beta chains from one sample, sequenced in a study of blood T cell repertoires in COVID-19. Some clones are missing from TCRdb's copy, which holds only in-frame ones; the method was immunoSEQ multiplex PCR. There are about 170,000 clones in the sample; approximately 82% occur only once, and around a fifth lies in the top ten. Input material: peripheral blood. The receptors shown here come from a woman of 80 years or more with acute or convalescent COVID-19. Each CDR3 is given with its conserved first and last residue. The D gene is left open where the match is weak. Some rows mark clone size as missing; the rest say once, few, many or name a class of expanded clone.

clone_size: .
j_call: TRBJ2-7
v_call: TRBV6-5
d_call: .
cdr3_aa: CASLRGTYEQYF
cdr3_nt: TGTGCCAGCCTCCGAGGGACCTACGAGCAGTACTTC

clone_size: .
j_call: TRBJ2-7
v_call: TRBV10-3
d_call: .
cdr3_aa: CAISSSQSANYEQYF
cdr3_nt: TGTGCCATCTCATCGAGCCAAAGCGCAAACTACGAGCAGTACTTC

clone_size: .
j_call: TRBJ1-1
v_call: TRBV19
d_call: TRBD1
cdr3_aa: CASSIEQGEAFF
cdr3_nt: TGTGCCAGTAGTATAGAACAGGGGGAAGCTTTCTTT

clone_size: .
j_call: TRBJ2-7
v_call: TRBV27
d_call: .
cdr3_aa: CASSFVGGPYEQYF
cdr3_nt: TGTGCCAGCAGTTTCGTCGGAGGGCCTTACGAGCAGTACTTC

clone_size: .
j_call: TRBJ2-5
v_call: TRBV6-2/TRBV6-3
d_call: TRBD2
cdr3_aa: CASSITGTSGQQETQYF
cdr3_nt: TGTGCCAGCAGCATCACCGGGACTAGCGGTCAACAAGAGACCCAGTACTTC

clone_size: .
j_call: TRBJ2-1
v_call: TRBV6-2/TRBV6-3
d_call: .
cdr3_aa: CASSRARGEQFF
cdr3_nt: TGTGCCAGCAGCCGGGCCAGGGGTGAGCAGTTCTTC

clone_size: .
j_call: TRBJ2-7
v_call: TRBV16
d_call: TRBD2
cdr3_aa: CASSQSGTRGYEQYF
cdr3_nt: TGTGCCAGCAGCCAATCGGGGACTAGAGGCTACGAGCAGTACTTC

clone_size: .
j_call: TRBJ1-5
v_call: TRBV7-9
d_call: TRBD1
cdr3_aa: CASSLGTGNQPQHF
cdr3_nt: TGTGCCAGCAGCTTGGGGACAGGCAATCAGCCCCAGCATTTT

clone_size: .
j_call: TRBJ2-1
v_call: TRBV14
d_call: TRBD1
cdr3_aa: CASSQVTGEYGEQFF
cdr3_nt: TGTGCCAGCAGCCAGGTGACAGGGGAGTACGGTGAGCAGTTCTTC

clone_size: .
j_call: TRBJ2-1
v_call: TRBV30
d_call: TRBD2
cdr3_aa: CAWSVITSGNNEQFF
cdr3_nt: TGTGCCTGGAGTGTAATAACTAGCGGGAATAATGAGCAGTTCTTC

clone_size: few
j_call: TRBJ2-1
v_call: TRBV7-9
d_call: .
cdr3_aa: CASIGGGHEQFF
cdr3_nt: TGTGCCAGCATCGGAGGAGGGCATGAGCAGTTCTTC

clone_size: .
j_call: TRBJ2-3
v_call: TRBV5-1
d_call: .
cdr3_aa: CASSLAQVADTQYF
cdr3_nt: TGCGCCAGCAGCTTGGCACAGGTGGCAGATACGCAGTATTTT

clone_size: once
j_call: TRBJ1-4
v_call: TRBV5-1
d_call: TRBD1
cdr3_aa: CASSPTGTNEKLFF
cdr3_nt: TGCGCCAGCAGCCCGACAGGGACTAATGAAAAACTGTTTTTT

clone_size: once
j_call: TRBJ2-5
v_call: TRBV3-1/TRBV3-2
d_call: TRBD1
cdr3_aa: CASSQPTGVETQYF
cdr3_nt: TGTGCCAGCAGCCAACCGACAGGGGTAGAGACCCAGTACTTC

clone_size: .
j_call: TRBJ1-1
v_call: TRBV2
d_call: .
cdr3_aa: CASSVRGGEKAFF
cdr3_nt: TGTGCCAGCAGTGTCCGAGGCGGGGAAAAAGCTTTCTTT

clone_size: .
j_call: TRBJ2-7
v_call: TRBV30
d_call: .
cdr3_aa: CAWSRQGRDEQYF
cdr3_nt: TGTGCCTGGAGTAGGCAGGGCCGGGACGAGCAGTACTTC

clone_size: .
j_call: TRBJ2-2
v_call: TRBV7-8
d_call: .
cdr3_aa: CASSPPELDTGELFF
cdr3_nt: TGTGCCAGCAGCCCCCCCGAGTTGGACACCGGGGAGCTGTTTTTT

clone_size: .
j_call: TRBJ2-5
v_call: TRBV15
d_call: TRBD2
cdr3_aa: CATSRGSSGRVKTQYF
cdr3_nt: TGTGCCACCAGCAGAGGATCTAGCGGGAGAGTTAAGACCCAGTACTTC